The 27 T cell receptor beta chains in this list originate from one sample, sequenced in a study of shared clonotypes between healthy human individuals. Clones were sequenced by immunoSEQ multiplex PCR, and TCRdb holds only the in-frame ones, with some missing. The table shows around 1,100,000 clones, with approximately 80% occurring only once. Sequencing input: memory CD4+ T cells from PBMCs. Stated subset: CD45RA-negative fraction. Every receptor here comes from a man aged 18-30 years in good health. Some clones in this sample may be carry-over from other donors' samples.

The chain links TRBV5-4 to TRBJ2-5, with a possible D match to TRBD2 (5 bases). Germline assignment: CDR1 SGHNT and CDR2 YYREEE (reference sequence). The CDR3 runs 17 residues. V was pared by 0 bases and J by 4 bases, with 19 bases between. The CDR3 DNA is TGTGCCAGCAGCTTGGACCTATGGGGAAATCGGGGAGAGACCCAGTACTTC. Protein sequence: CASSLDLWGNRGETQYF.

The chain uses TRBV5-5 and TRBJ1-2, with 9 nucleotides matching TRBD1. There are 14 residues in the CDR3. The germline CDR1 and CDR2 sequences are SGHKS and YYEKEE (reference sequence). V trimming: 3 bases; J trimming: 3 bases; junction bases outside the gene matches: 3. The CDR3 DNA reads TGTGCCAGCAGCTGGGGGACAGGGCACTATGGCTACACCTTC. It is translated as CASSWGTGHYGYTF.

The chain links TRBV19 to TRBJ1-1; no firm D call. V lost 5 bases, J lost 1 base, and 8 bases lay in between. The CDR3 totals 13 residues. The germline gives CDR1 LNHDA, CDR2 SQIVND (reference sequence). The CDR3 bases are TGTGCCAGTAGTTTACAACCGAACACTGAAGCTTTCTTT. Its protein is CASSLQPNTEAFF. The full variable domain, completed using reference TRBV19 and TRBJ1-1, is DGGITQSPKYLFRKEGQNVTLSCEQNLNHDAMYWYRQDPGQGLRLIYYSQIVNDFQKGDIAEGYSVSREKKESFPLTVTSAQKNPTAFYLCASSLQPNTEAFFGQGTRLTVV.

The chain carries TRBV6-6 and TRBJ2-1; D is uncertain. Trimming removed 6 bases from V and 4 bases from J, with 7 bases in between. The CDR3 extends over 12 amino acids. Germline V gives CDR1 MNHNY, CDR2 SVGAGI (reference sequence). The CDR3 loop reads CASRKGYNEQFF. CDR3 DNA sequence: TGTGCCAGCAGGAAGGGTTACAATGAGCAGTTCTTC.

CDR3 in DNA: TGTGCCAGCAGAGGACAGACGAACACTGAAGCTTTCTTT. This translates into CASRGQTNTEAFF. V usage is TRBV5-4 and J usage is TRBJ1-1, with a weak D call TRBD1 (6 bases). Germline V gives CDR1 SGHNT, CDR2 YYREEE (reference sequence). V lost 5 bases, J lost 1 base, and 9 bases lay in between. The CDR3 extends over 13 amino acids.

This clone has only a few counts. Other DNA sequences in this sample translate to the same CDR3. The chain recombines TRBV5-1 with TRBJ2-7; the match to TRBD2 covers 15 bases. CDR1 and CDR2 from the germline V gene are SGHRS and YFSETQ. Losses at the gene ends were 3 bases for V and 2 bases for J; bases not matched to a gene: 3. This CDR3 is built from 16 residues. DNA of the CDR3: TGCGCCAGCAGCTCGGGACTAGCGGGAGGACCCTACGAGCAGTACTTC. Translation gives CASSSGLAGGPYEQYF.

A word on this clone: A read error likely explains this, since a far larger clone differs by one base. The rearrangement links TRBV6-1 to TRBJ1-1; TRBD1 might be the D (5 bases). Germline V gene lookup returns CDR1 MNHNS and CDR2 SASEGT. The CDR3 loop spans 14 amino acids. The CDR3 nucleotides are TGTGCCAGCAGTGAAGTGACGGGGGTAGCTGAAGCTTCCTTT. It encodes CASSEVTGVAEASF.

CDR3 loop: CASSKGMGRGSQPQHF. The CDR3 DNA sequence: TGTGCCAGCAGCAAAGGCATGGGCAGGGGGAGCCAGCCCCAGCATTTT. The V and J genes are TRBV21-1 and TRBJ1-5; TRBD1 is the table's D call and was not checked against the DNA. TRBV21-1 is a recognized pseudogene. This CDR3 spans 16 amino acids.

The chain is built from TRBV9 and TRBJ1-3, with 8 bases aligning to TRBD1. The V segment lost 6 bases and the J segment 0 bases; nucleotides outside the gene matches: 2. The length of the CDR3 is 14 residues. Germline V gene sequence: CDR1 SGDLS, CDR2 YYNGEE. For the CDR3, the DNA is TGTGCCAGCACGACAGGGGTCTCTGGAAACACCATATATTTT. Amino acids: CASTTGVSGNTIYF.

The chain recombines TRBV20-1 with TRBJ2-3, with a weak D call TRBD2 (7 bases). The CDR3 is 11 amino acids. CDR1 and CDR2 (germline): DFQATT, SNEGSKA (reference sequence). V was trimmed by 6 bases and J by 7 bases, leaving 11 bases between them. CDR3 coding DNA: TGCAGTGCCGGGGGGCCGAATACGCAGTATTTT. Its protein product is CSAGGPNTQYF.

The chain has TRBV6-5 and TRBJ1-3, with D unresolved. The CDR3 spans 15 residues. In germline, CDR1 is MNHEY, CDR2 SVGAGI. Trimming removed 6 bases at V and 2 bases at J, with 14 bases between. CDR3 in amino acids: CASRGAGVAGNTIYF. The CDR3 DNA is TGTGCCAGCAGAGGAGCCGGGGTAGCTGGAAACACCATATATTTT.

The chain employs TRBV27 and TRBJ1-5; D is unclear. The length of the CDR3 is 14 residues. Germline V gene lookup returns CDR1 MNHEY and CDR2 SMNVEV (reference sequence). Trimming removed 2 bases from V and 4 bases from J, with 9 bases in between. CDR3 loop: CASSLGGQNQPQHF. CDR3 sequence (DNA): TGTGCCAGCAGTTTAGGAGGGCAAAATCAGCCCCAGCATTTT.

This clone has a handful of counts. CDR3 sequence reads: CASSLEPVSNQPQHF. CDR3 nucleotides: TGCGCCAGCAGCTTGGAGCCAGTTAGCAATCAGCCCCAGCATTTT. This chain uses TRBV5-1 with TRBJ1-5; D is unresolved. This CDR3 is 15 amino acids long. The ends were cut back, 0 bases at V and 0 bases at J, with 7 bases in the middle. Germline lookup yields CDR1 SGHRS and CDR2 YFSETQ.

V is TRBV4-1 and J is TRBJ2-1; the match to TRBD2 covers 12 bases. Germline V CDR1 and CDR2: MGHRA, YSYEKL. The CDR3 is 19 residues long. Losses at the gene ends were 2 bases for V and 3 bases for J; bases not matched to a gene: 11. CDR3 sequence: CASSQLGLAGRGDYNEQFF. The CDR3 nucleotides read TGCGCCAGCAGCCAATTAGGACTAGCGGGGAGGGGGGACTACAATGAGCAGTTCTTC.

To note about this clone: This may come from a read error, since a much larger clone is one base off. The V gene is TRBV7-9, the J gene TRBJ2-5; D ambiguous. This CDR3 region has 13 residues. Trimming removed 5 bases from V and 1 base from J, with 8 bases in between. Germline V lookup: CDR1 SEHNR, CDR2 FQNEAQ (reference sequence). The CDR3 bases are TGTGCCAGCAGCGTCCCGGGCCAAGAGACCCAGTACTTC. This codes for CASSVPGQETQYF.

This clone has a count of ten or more. This chain links TRBV19 with TRBJ2-7; tentative D call: TRBD2 (5 bases). V gave up 4 bases and J gave up 0 bases, with 7 bases separating them. The CDR3 spans 13 residues. Germline-derived CDR1 and CDR2 are LNHDA and SQIVND (reference sequence). The CDR3 protein is CASSRRSSYEQYF. The CDR3 nucleotides are TGTGCCAGTAGTAGGAGGAGCTCCTACGAGCAGTACTTC.

This chain connects TRBV5-5 to TRBJ2-2; TRBD1 aligns across 7 bases. Germline loops: CDR1 SGHKS, CDR2 YYEKEE (reference sequence). This CDR3 is built from 14 residues. V trimming: 6 bases; J trimming: 7 bases; junction bases outside the gene matches: 9. CDR3: CASNSDRSIGELFF. The CDR3 DNA reads as TGTGCCAGCAATTCGGACAGGTCCATCGGGGAGCTGTTTTTT. The whole variable domain, filled in from reference TRBV5-5 and TRBJ2-2, reads DAGVTQSPTHLIKTRGQQVTLRCSPISGHKSVSWYQQVLGQGPQFIFQYYEKEERGRGNFPDRFSARQFPNYSSELNVNALLLGDSALYLCASNSDRSIGELFFGEGSRLTVL.

The chain has TRBV6-5 and TRBJ2-7; 12 bases are shared with TRBD2. CDR3 length equals 15 residues. Per germline, CDR1 MNHEY and CDR2 SVGAGI. J lost 1 base, V lost 7 bases, and 5 bases had no gene match. The CDR3 DNA reads as TGTGCCAGCACCAGGACTAGCGGGAAATCCTACGAGCAGTACTTC. This translates into CASTRTSGKSYEQYF.

This chain uses TRBV29-1 with TRBJ1-2, with D perhaps matching TRBD1 (5 bases). CDR1 and CDR2 from the germline V gene are SQVTM and ANQGSEA. Trimming cost V 3 bases and J 6 bases, with 11 bases left between them. This CDR3 contains 12 residues. The CDR3 protein is CSVDFPGHGYTF. The CDR3 bases are TGCAGCGTTGACTTCCCGGGGCATGGCTACACCTTC.

The rearrangement uses TRBV5-1 and TRBJ2-5; 7 positions agree with TRBD1. This CDR3 has 14 amino acids. The germline V gene has CDR1 SGHRS and CDR2 YFSETQ. V shed 5 bases, J shed 5 bases, and the junction held 9 bases outside the gene matches. CDR3 bases: TGCGCCAGCAGTCGAGACAGGGCCCATGAGACCCAGTACTTC. Encoded protein: CASSRDRAHETQYF.

The chain employs TRBV19 and TRBJ2-7; the D gene is possibly TRBD2 (6 bases). V lost 6 bases to trimming and J lost 3 bases, with 12 bases between them. The CDR3 has 13 residues. Germline CDR1 and CDR2: LNHDA and SQIVND (reference sequence). The CDR3 sequence: CASSPGLFYEQYF. DNA for the CDR3: TGTGCCAGTAGCCCGGGACTCTTCTACGAGCAGTACTTC.

This chain links TRBV19 with TRBJ2-7, with D perhaps matching TRBD1 (6 bases). The CDR3 runs 16 residues. Germline V gene lookup returns CDR1 LNHDA and CDR2 SQIVND (reference sequence). V was cut by 0 bases and J by 3 bases, with 15 bases left in between. CDR3 in amino acids: CASSIDTGTNLYEQYF. The CDR3 DNA reads as TGTGCCAGTAGTATAGATACCGGGACAAACCTCTACGAGCAGTACTTC.

The chain couples TRBV7-2 to TRBJ2-3; TRBD2 matches 7 bases. This CDR3 has 15 residues. V lost 4 bases to trimming and J lost 4 bases; unmatched junction nucleotides: 8. CDR1 and CDR2 (germline): SGHTA, FQGNSA. CDR3 sequence (DNA): TGTGCCAGCAGCTGGGTGGCGGGAGAGGCAGATACGCAGTATTTT. The encoded protein is CASSWVAGEADTQYF.

Regarding this clone: The same CDR3 also results from other DNA sequences found in this sample. The gene calls are TRBV18 and TRBJ2-7, with D perhaps TRBD1 (6 bases). The germline V gene encodes CDR1 KGHSH and CDR2 LQKENI. The CDR3 runs to 15 residues. Deletions cut 0 bases from V and 0 bases from J, with 9 bases between. The CDR3: CASSPPRGSSYEQYF. Here the CDR3 DNA reads TGTGCCAGCTCACCACCCAGGGGTTCCTCCTACGAGCAGTACTTC.

The chain couples TRBV5-1 to TRBJ2-3, with 7 bases that match TRBD2. CDR3 length equals 15 residues. V lost 0 bases, J lost 5 bases, and 6 bases stayed unmatched. Per the germline V gene, CDR1 is SGHRS and CDR2 is YFSETQ. The CDR3 sequence is CASSLDIIAGDTQYF. CDR3 sequence (DNA): TGCGCCAGCAGCTTGGACATTATAGCGGGAGATACGCAGTATTTT.

The V call is TRBV30, the J call TRBJ1-2; 11 bases map to TRBD1. Germline trimming cut 2 bases from V and 4 bases from J; bases unmatched to any gene: 6. The CDR3 is 15 amino acids. Germline V CDR1 and CDR2: GTSNPN, SVGIG (reference sequence). For the CDR3, the DNA is TGTGCCTGGAGTCCCGGACAGGGGGCGCGCTATGGCTACACCTTC. As protein: CAWSPGQGARYGYTF.

This rearrangement joins TRBV12-5 to TRBJ2-1; D call uncertain. The CDR3 extends over 13 amino acids. Germline CDR1 is LGHNT and CDR2 is FRNRAP. Trimming shortened V by 1 base and J by 6 bases, and 7 bases separated the two germline ends. The CDR3 spells CASGLAGGNEQFF. CDR3 sequence (DNA): TGTGCTAGTGGTTTGGCCGGTGGCAATGAGCAGTTCTTC.